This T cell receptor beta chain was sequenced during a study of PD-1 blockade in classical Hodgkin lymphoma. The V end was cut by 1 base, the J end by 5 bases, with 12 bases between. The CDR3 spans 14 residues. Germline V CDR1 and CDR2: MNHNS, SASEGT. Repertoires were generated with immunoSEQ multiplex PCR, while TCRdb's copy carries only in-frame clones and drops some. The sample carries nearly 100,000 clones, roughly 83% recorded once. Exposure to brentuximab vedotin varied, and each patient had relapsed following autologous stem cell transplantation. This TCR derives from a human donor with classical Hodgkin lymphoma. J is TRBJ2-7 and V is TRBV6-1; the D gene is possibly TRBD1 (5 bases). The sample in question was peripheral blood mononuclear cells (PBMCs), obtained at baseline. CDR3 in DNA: TGTGCCAGCAGTGAAGATAGGGGAATAAACGAGCAGTACTTC. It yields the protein CASSEDRGINEQYF.